A single sample is the source of the 8 T cell receptor beta chains below, sequenced in a study of identical twins. TCRdb processed the 5' RACE reads anew with MiXCR; each CDR3 protein has one entry. The sample lists fewer than 500,000 distinct CDR3 sequences, approximately 15% occurring once. These sequences were also reported in another study, on yellow fever vaccine responses in identical twins.

Material for sequencing was CD4+ T cells sorted from blood. These receptors were collected from a woman between 18 and 29 years old in good health.

This clonotype has a handful of counts. This sequence joins TRBV6-2 or TRBV6-3 and TRBJ2-3, with a tentative D call TRBD1 (6 bases). Trimming pared 5 bases from V and 2 bases from J, leaving 11 bases between. The CDR3 is 14 amino acids. Germline V gene lookup returns CDR1 MNHEY and CDR2 SVGEGT. The CDR3 is CASSGQLSTDTQYF. The CDR3 DNA follows: TGTGCCAGCAGTGGACAGCTTTCCACAGATACGCAGTATTTT.

The rearrangement uses TRBV20-1 and TRBJ2-1; 7 bases are shared with TRBD2. This CDR3 is built from 14 residues. CDR1 is DFQATT, CDR2 SNEGSKA, per germline (reference sequence). The ends lost 4 bases at V and 3 bases at J; junction bases unmatched: 6. In DNA, the CDR3 is TGCAGTGCTAACCGGGACTACCACTACAATGAGCAGTTCTTC. Amino acid sequence: CSANRDYHYNEQFF.

CDR3 DNA sequence: TGCGCCAGCAGCCAAGATTCTGCAGGGAAGGAGACCCAGTACTTC. This sequence encodes CASSQDSAGKETQYF. The chain carries TRBV4-3 and TRBJ2-5; D might be TRBD1 (5 bases). There are 15 residues in the CDR3. CDR1 and CDR2 (germline): LGHNA, YSLEER. Trimming took 0 bases from V and 5 from J, leaving 13 bases between them.

V and J are TRBV4-1 and TRBJ2-1; D gene uncertain. CDR3 length equals 13 residues. Per germline, CDR1 MGHRA and CDR2 YSYEKL. Trimming removed 1 base from V and 11 bases from J, with 12 bases in between. The CDR3 is CASSQVLGFKQFF. DNA for the CDR3: TGCGCCAGCAGCCAAGTCCTGGGATTTAAGCAGTTCTTC.

The chain carries TRBV29-1 and TRBJ2-2; tentative D call: TRBD1 (6 bases). Germline V gene sequence: CDR1 SQVTM, CDR2 ANQGSEA. The CDR3 consists of 15 residues. The V and J ends lost 0 bases and 6 bases respectively, with 14 bases between them. The CDR3 spells CSVEDPRGQPGELFF. The CDR3, as DNA: TGCAGCGTTGAAGATCCCCGTGGACAGCCCGGGGAGCTGTTTTTT.

In this sample, this clonotype turned up once. This chain connects TRBV29-1 to TRBJ2-7; 7 bases match TRBD2. The germline V gene encodes CDR1 SQVTM and CDR2 ANQGSEA. The CDR3 spans 15 residues. Germline trimming cut 6 bases from V and 0 bases from J; bases unmatched to any gene: 11. The CDR3 coding sequence is TGCAGCGTGTCCCTAGCGGAGAAAGGCTCCTACGAGCAGTACTTC. This codes for CSVSLAEKGSYEQYF.

V gene TRBV5-6 combines with J gene TRBJ2-7; 7 bases match TRBD1. CDR1 is SGHDT and CDR2 is YYEEEE in the germline V gene. The CDR3 runs to 14 residues. The V gene end was trimmed by 5 bases and the J gene end by 2 bases; junction bases not matched to a gene: 7. The CDR3 DNA reads as TGTGCCAGCAGGGAAAAGACAGGGCCCTACGAGCAGTACTTC. Translating gives CASREKTGPYEQYF. The full variable domain, in which reference TRBV5-6 and TRBJ2-7 provide the parts outside the CDR3, is DAGVTQSPTHLIKTRGQQVTLRCSPKSGHDTVSWYQQALGQGPQFIFQYYEEEERQRGNFPDRFSGHQFPNYSSELNVNALLLGDSALYLCASREKTGPYEQYFGPGTRLTVT.

This clonotype was found a few times. The V gene is TRBV12-3 or TRBV12-4, the J gene TRBJ1-1; 7 bases line up with TRBD1. The trim removed 0 bases at V and 3 bases at J, leaving 4 bases unmatched. The CDR3 is made up of 15 amino acids. CDR3 region: CASSLAVGGYTEAFF. For the CDR3, the DNA is TGTGCCAGCAGTTTAGCGGTAGGGGGCTACACTGAAGCTTTCTTT.